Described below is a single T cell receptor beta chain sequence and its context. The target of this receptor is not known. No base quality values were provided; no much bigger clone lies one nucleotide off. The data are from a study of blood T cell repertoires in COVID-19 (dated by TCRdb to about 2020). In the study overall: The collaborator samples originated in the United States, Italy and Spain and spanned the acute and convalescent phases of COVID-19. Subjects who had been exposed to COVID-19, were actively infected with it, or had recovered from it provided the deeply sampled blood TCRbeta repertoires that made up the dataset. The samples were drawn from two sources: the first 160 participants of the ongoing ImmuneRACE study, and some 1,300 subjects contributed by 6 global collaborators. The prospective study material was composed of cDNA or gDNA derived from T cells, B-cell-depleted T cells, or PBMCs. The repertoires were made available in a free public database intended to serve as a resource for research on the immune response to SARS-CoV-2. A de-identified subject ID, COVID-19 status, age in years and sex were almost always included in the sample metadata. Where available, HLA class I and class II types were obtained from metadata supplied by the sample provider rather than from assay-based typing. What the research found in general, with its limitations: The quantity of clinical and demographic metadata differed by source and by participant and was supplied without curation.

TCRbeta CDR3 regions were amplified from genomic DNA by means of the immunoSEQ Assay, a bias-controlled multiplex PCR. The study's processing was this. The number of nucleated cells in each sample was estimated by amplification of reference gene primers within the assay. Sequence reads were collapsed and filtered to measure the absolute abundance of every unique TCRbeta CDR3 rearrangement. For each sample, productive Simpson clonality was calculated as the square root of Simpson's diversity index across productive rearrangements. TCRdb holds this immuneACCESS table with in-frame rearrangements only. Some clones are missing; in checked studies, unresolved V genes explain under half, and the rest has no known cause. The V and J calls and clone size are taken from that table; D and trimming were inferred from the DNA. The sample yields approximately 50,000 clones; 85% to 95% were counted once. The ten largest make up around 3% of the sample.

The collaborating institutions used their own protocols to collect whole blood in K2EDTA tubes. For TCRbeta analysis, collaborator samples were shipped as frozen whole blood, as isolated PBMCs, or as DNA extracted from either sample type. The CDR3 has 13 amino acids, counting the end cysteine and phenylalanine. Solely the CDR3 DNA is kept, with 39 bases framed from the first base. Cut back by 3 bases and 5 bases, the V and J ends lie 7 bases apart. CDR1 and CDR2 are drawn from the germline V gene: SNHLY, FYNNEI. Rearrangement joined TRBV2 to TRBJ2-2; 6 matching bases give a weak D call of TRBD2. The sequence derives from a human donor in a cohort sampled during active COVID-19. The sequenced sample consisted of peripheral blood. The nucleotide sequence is TGTGCCAGCAGTGAGGAGGGAACCGGGGAGCTGTTTTTT. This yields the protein CASSEEGTGELFF.